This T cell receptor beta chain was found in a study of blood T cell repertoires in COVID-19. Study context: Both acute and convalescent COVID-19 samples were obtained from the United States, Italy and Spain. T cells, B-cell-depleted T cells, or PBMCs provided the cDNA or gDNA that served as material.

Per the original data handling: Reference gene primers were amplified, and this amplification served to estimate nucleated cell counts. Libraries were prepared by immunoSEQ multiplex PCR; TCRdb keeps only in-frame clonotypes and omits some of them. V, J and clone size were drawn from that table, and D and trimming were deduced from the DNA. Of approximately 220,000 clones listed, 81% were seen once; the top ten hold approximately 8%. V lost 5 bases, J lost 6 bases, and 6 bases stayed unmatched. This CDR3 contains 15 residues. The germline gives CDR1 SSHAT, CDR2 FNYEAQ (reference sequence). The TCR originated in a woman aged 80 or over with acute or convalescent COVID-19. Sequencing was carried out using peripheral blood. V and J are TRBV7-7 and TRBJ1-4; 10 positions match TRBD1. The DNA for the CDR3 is TGTGCCAGCAGCCCCGGGACAGGGGCGGATGAAAAACTGTTTTTT. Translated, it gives CASSPGTGADEKLFF.